The subject of this entry is one T cell receptor beta chain. This clonotype appeared a few times. Its recognized antigen is unknown. Per-base quality was not reported, and no clone a single base away is much larger than it. TCR alpha and beta CDR3 regions were amplified with the iRepertoire nested amplicon-rescue multiplex PCR (arm-PCR) platform from RNA. The input for one-step reverse transcription and amplification was roughly 85-400 ng of tissue mRNA or PBMC total RNA. Following bead purification, Illumina adapters were added through a secondary multiplex PCR, and the libraries were then gel-purified between 200 and 400 bp. Internal 6-nucleotide barcodes were carried by the libraries and were used for demultiplexing. The libraries were sequenced on an Illumina MiSeq using 2x220 or 2x250 nucleotide paired-end reads. In the original analysis: Paired reads were merged using FLASH 1.2.11 and aligned with BWA-MEM to the GRCh37 human genome, and TRA and TRB reads were then extracted. An IMGT-derived reference of cassette sequences and CDR3 motifs, with pseudogenes included, was used for V and J assignment. Three-frame translation of reads was performed, and productive CDR3s were defined as those with a C...FGXG motif and no stop codons. Unique combinations of V-J cassette pair and CDR3 amino acid sequence were defined as clonotypes. Reads were filtered by Hamming distance, thresholded by each sample's sequence error rate in mapped regions. TCRdb's own reprocessing of the public reads used fastp at Q25 and MiXCR and kept productive beta chains. Rows with one shared CDR3 protein collapse into an entry with the most common genes and DNA. These V and J calls rely on TCRdb rather than the paper's analysis. Within this sample are some 190,000 distinct CDR3 sequences, with around 30% of them counted one time only. Around 20% of the sample belongs to the ten largest clones.

This entry comes from a study of glioma-infiltrating T cells (dated by TCRdb to 2016 to 2018). Regarding the study in general: TCR alpha- and beta-chain repertoires were sequenced from glioma tissue, non-neoplastic brain tissue and matched peripheral blood mononuclear cells. To measure how far tissue and blood T-cell populations diverged, each tissue-infiltrating repertoire was compared against the peripheral blood repertoire of the same patient. Three low-grade glioma patients, fewer than 10 primary glioblastoma patients, and three non-glioma patients who contributed non-neoplastic brain tissue made up the paired cohort.

Study-wide findings and limitations: Very few CDR3 sequences were found to be shared between tissue and blood, and this scarcity was attributed to high CDR3 diversity and limited sampling. Group comparisons were based on small numbers of patients: three non-neoplastic, three low-grade glioma and roughly eight glioblastoma patients. VJ-independent divergence between tissue and blood was lower than expected in non-neoplastic patients but higher than expected in all gliomas, particularly low-grade gliomas.

This sequence originates from a human donor with low-grade glioma or glioblastoma, undergoing nonglioma brain surgery, or in good health (not recorded which). Sequencing was performed on glioma tissue, nonneoplastic brain tissue, or PBMCs (not recorded which).

The nucleotides are TGTGCCAGCACCTCAGGATGGGTCTATGGCTACACCTTC. It specifies CASTSGWVYGYTF. This sequence uses TRBV7-9 and TRBJ1-2, with the D gene too uncertain to name. According to the germline V gene (reference sequence), CDR1 reads SEHNR and CDR2 reads FQNEAQ. V drops 7 bases and J drops 4 bases, leaving 13 bases in between. The CDR3 covers 13 residues, taking in both the cysteine and the phenylalanine. The read is trimmed to its CDR3 DNA, 39 bases read in frame from base 1. Where the CDR3 stops, the reference TRBV7-9 and TRBJ1-2 genes take over; the full variable domain is DTGVSQNPRHKITKRGQNVTFRCDPISEHNRLYWYRQTLGQGPEFLTYFQNEAQLEKSRLLSDRFSAERPKGSFSTLEIQRTEQGDSAMYLCASTSGWVYGYTFGSGTRLTVV.